The rows below give T cell receptor beta chains drawn from one sample of a study of blood T cell repertoires in COVID-19. Produced via immunoSEQ multiplex PCR; TCRdb's table is partial and in-frame only. The table has about 190,000 clones, approximately 91% seen once. Sample: peripheral blood. The receptors shown here come from a man in his thirties or forties with acute or convalescent COVID-19. Each CDR3 is given with its conserved first and last residue. A D gene is named only where the DNA matches it firmly. The size entry is marked missing in some rows and otherwise reads once, few, many or a size class.

abundance,d_gene,v_gene,j_gene,CDR3nt,CDR3aa
NA,TRBD2,TRBV2,TRBJ2-4,TGTGCCAGCATGTCTGGTCTCGGGGCGGGAGGGTCCAAAAACATTCAGTACTTC,CASMSGLGAGGSKNIQYF
NA,TRBD2,TRBV5-6,TRBJ2-5,TGTGCCAGCAGTACCGGGACTAGCCATTCGGAGACCCAGTACTTC,CASSTGTSHSETQYF
few,NA,TRBV6-4,TRBJ1-6,TGTGCCAGCAGTCTTCACAATTCCTATAATTCACCCCTCCACTTT,CASSLHNSYNSPLHF
NA,TRBD1,TRBV19,TRBJ2-7,TGTGCCAGTAGTATCCACGACAGGGGAAGCTCCTACGAGCAGTACTTC,CASSIHDRGSSYEQYF
NA,NA,TRBV28,TRBJ1-2,TGTGCCAGCAGTTTTTTCGCAGGGCTCGGCTATGGCTACACCTTC,CASSFFAGLGYGYTF
NA,NA,TRBV7-6,TRBJ2-1,TGTGCCAGCAGCTTAGTCTCCGCGATCTCCTACAATGAGCAGTTCTTC,CASSLVSAISYNEQFF
few,TRBD1,TRBV6-6,TRBJ1-1,TGTGCCAGCAGTCGTTACCGGGACAGCGAGGCTTTCTTT,CASSRYRDSEAFF
NA,TRBD2,TRBV28,TRBJ2-7,TGTGCCAGCAGTCTGACCGGACTAGCGGGCAGGGGGAACGAGCAGTACTTC,CASSLTGLAGRGNEQYF
once,NA,TRBV3-1/TRBV3-2,TRBJ1-1,TGTGCCAGCAGCTCTCGACAGAACACTGAAGCTTTCTTT,CASSSRQNTEAFF
once,TRBD2,TRBV2,TRBJ2-3,TGTGCCAGCAGTGTTAGGCGGGAGGTATCAGATACGCAGTATTTT,CASSVRREVSDTQYF
NA,NA,TRBV30,TRBJ2-7,TGTGCCTGGAAAAACGAACTCTGGACTACTAACTACGAGCAGTACTTC,CAWKNELWTTNYEQYF
NA,TRBD2,TRBV24-1,TRBJ2-3,TGTGCCACCAGTGATTTTTCCTTGTCTAGCGGGAGTGCAGATACGCAGTATTTT,CATSDFSLSSGSADTQYF
NA,NA,TRBV11-2,TRBJ2-1,TGTGCCAGCAGCCCCCGCCCGGGAGTGGGGGGTGAGCAGTTCTTC,CASSPRPGVGGEQFF
NA,NA,TRBV20-1,TRBJ1-4,TGCAGTGCTAATAATCGTGACAGGCTTTTTTTT,CSANNRDRLFF
NA,TRBD1,TRBV6-5,TRBJ1-2,TGTGCCAGCAGTAATCGACAGGGCTCTGGCTACACCTTC,CASSNRQGSGYTF
NA,TRBD2,TRBV10-3,TRBJ2-3,TGTGCCATCAGCGCTAGCGGGGGGGACACAGATACGCAGTATTTT,CAISASGGDTDTQYF
NA,TRBD1,TRBV19,TRBJ2-4,TGTGCCAGTACAGACGGACAGGGGACAAACATTCAGTACTTC,CASTDGQGTNIQYF
few,TRBD1,TRBV19,TRBJ1-2,TGTGCCAGTAGTATCGGGACAGTCAACGACGGCTACACCTTC,CASSIGTVNDGYTF
NA,NA,TRBV6-1,TRBJ1-5,TGTGCCAGCAGTGAACGCCACCTGACAGACTCCAATCAGCCCCAGCATTTT,CASSERHLTDSNQPQHF
NA,TRBD1,TRBV30,TRBJ2-5,TGTGCCTGGAGTAGACAGGGAGAGACCCAGTACTTC,CAWSRQGETQYF
few,TRBD1,TRBV7-9,TRBJ1-1,TGTGCCAGCAGCTCAAGGACAGGGGCGAACACTGAAGCTTTCTTT,CASSSRTGANTEAFF
NA,TRBD2,TRBV18,TRBJ2-1,TGTGCCAGCTCACCAAGCAGCGGGACCCGATACAATGAGCAGTTCTTC,CASSPSSGTRYNEQFF
NA,NA,TRBV6-1,TRBJ2-3,TGTGCCAGCAGTGAACAGGGTTCGGCTACGCAGTATTTT,CASSEQGSATQYF
NA,TRBD2,TRBV11-3,TRBJ2-2,TGTGCCAGCAGCCATTTAATCGACTCGCGGGGGGGCCGAACCGGGGAGCTGTTTTTT,CASSHLIDSRGGRTGELFF
NA,TRBD1,TRBV11-2,TRBJ1-2,TGTGCCAGCAGCTTAGCCTCTCCGGGACAGGGTGGCTACACCTTC,CASSLASPGQGGYTF
NA,TRBD1,TRBV7-6,TRBJ2-1,TGTGCCAGCAGCTTAGCCCCTACGACAGGGAATGAGCAGTTCTTC,CASSLAPTTGNEQFF
NA,NA,TRBV6-5,TRBJ1-6,TGTGCCAGCAGTCTACCAGGGCGTAGTTCACCCCTCCACTTT,CASSLPGRSSPLHF
NA,TRBD1,TRBV12-5,TRBJ2-2,TGTGCTAGTGGTCGAGGGACAGGGGGCGAGACCGGGGAGCTGTTTTTT,CASGRGTGGETGELFF
NA,NA,TRBV7-9,TRBJ1-3,TGTGCCAGCAGCCCCCCAGCAGGGCTCAGCTCCCGGAACACCATATATTTT,CASSPPAGLSSRNTIYF
NA,NA,TRBV9,TRBJ2-3,TGTGCCAGCAGCGTAGCCCAGCAGGGAGATACGCAGTATTTT,CASSVAQQGDTQYF
NA,TRBD1,TRBV28,TRBJ1-1,TGTGCCAGCAGTTCTTATCCGGGACAGGGCCCTAAAGCTTTCTTT,CASSSYPGQGPKAFF
NA,NA,TRBV11-1,TRBJ1-3,TGTGCCAGCAGCCCGACGACAGTGGCTGGAAACACCATATATTTT,CASSPTTVAGNTIYF